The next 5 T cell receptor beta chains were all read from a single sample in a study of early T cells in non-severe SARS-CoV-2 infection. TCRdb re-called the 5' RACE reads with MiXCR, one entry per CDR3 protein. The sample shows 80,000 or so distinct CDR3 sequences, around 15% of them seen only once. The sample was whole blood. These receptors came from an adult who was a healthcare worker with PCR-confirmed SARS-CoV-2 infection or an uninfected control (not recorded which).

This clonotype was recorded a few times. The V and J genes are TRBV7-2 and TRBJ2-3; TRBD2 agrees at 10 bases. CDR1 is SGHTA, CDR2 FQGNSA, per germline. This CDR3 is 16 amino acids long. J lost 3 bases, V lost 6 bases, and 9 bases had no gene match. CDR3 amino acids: CASSLLAGGGTDTQYF. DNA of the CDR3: TGTGCCAGCAGTCTTTTAGCGGGAGGAGGGACAGATACGCAGTATTTT. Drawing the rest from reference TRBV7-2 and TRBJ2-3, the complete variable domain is GAGVSQSPSNKVTEKGKDVELRCDPISGHTALYWYRQSLGQGLEFLIYFQGNSAPDKSGLPSDRFSAERTGGSVSTLTIQRTQQEDSAVYLCASSLLAGGGTDTQYFGPGTRLTVL.

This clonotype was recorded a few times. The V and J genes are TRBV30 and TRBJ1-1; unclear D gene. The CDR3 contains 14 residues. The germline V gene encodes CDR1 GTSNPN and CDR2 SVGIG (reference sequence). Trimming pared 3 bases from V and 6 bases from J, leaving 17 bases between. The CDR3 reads CAWSATRELPEAFF. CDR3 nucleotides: TGTGCCTGGAGCGCAACCCGGGAACTTCCTGAAGCTTTCTTT.

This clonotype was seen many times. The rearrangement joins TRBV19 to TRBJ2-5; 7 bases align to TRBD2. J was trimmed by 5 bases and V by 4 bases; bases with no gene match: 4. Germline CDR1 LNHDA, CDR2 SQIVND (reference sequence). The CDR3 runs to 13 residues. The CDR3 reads CASSKGRDETQYF. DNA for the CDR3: TGTGCCAGTAGTAAGGGGAGGGACGAGACCCAGTACTTC.

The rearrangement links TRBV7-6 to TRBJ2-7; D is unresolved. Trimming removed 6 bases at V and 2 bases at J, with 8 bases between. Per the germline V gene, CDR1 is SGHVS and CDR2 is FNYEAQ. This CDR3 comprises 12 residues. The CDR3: CASSHLTYEQYF. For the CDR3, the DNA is TGTGCCAGCAGTCACCTCACCTACGAGCAGTACTTC.

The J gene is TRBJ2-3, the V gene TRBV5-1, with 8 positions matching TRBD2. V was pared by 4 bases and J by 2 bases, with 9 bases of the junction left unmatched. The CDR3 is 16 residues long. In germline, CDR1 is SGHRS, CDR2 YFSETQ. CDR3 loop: CASSPVRTSLTDTQYF. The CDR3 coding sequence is TGCGCCAGCAGCCCCGTGCGGACTAGCCTCACAGATACGCAGTATTTT.